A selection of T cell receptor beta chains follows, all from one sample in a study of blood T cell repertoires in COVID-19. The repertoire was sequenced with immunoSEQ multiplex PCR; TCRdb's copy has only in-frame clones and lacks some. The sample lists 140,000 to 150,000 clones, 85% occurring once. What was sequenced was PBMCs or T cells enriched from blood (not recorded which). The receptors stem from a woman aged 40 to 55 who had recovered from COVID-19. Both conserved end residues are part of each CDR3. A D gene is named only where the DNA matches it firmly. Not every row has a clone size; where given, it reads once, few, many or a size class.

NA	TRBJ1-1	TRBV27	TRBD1	TGTGCCAGCAGTCTCACAGGGGGCACTGAAGCTTTCTTT	CASSLTGGTEAFF
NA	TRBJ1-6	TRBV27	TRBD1	TGTGCCAGCAGTTTAGGCAGGGGGTCACCCCTCCACTTT	CASSLGRGSPLHF
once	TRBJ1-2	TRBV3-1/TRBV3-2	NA	TGTGCCAGCAGCCAAGATAATTTACCGTGGGGGGACTCTAAGAACTATGGCTACACCTTC	CASSQDNLPWGDSKNYGYTF
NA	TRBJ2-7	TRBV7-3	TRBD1	TGTGCCAGCAGCTTTTCCCGGGACAGCTACGAGCAGTACTTC	CASSFSRDSYEQYF
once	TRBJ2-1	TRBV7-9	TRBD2	TGTGCCAGCAGCCCCGGAGGACTAGCGGGGGAGCAGTTCTTC	CASSPGGLAGEQFF
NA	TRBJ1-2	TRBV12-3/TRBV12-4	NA	TGTGCCAGCAGCCCGCGGCGGGGGGATGGCTACACCTTC	CASSPRRGDGYTF
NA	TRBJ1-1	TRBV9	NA	TGTGCCAGCAGCGTAGATTCCGGAGAGGGCACTGAAGCTTTCTTT	CASSVDSGEGTEAFF
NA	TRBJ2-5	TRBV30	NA	TGTGCCTGGATGAGGACTGAAGAGACCCAGTACTTC	CAWMRTEETQYF
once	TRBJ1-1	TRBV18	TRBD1	TGTGCCAGCTCACCACCCGCAGGGGGCATCACTGAAGCTTTCTTT	CASSPPAGGITEAFF
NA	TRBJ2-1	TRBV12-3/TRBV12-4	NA	TGTGCCAGCCGACTTGGATACAATGAGCAGTTCTTC	CASRLGYNEQFF
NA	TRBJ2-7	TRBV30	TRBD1	TGTGCCTGGGATTCGACAGGGATTACAAGCTCCTACGAGCAGTACTTC	CAWDSTGITSSYEQYF
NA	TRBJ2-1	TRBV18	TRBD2	TGTGCCAGCTCACTCGGGACTAGCGGGAGCCGGTACAATGAGCAGTTCTTC	CASSLGTSGSRYNEQFF
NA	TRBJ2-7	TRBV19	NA	TGTGCCAGTAGACCCTCGGCAGTGGGCTCCTCCTACGAGCAGTACTTC	CASRPSAVGSSYEQYF
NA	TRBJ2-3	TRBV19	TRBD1	TGTGCCAGCGAGGGGGCCAGCACAGATACGCAGTATTTT	CASEGASTDTQYF
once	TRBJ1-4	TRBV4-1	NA	TGCGCCAGCAGCGCCACTCCCACAACTAATGAAAAACTGTTTTTT	CASSATPTTNEKLFF
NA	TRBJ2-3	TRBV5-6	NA	TGTGCCAGCACCGATTCGGGGGGCGGGGATACGCAGTATTTT	CASTDSGGGDTQYF
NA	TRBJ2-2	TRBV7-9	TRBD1	TGTGCCAGCAGCGGACAGGGCTCGAACACCGGGGAGCTGTTTTTT	CASSGQGSNTGELFF
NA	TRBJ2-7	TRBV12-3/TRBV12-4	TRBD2	TGTGCCAGCAGGGGAGGGGTCGGCTACGAGCAGTACTTC	CASRGGVGYEQYF
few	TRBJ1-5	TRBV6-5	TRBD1	TGTGCCAGCAGTCCTCAGGGGGCGCGGCAGCCCCAGCATTTT	CASSPQGARQPQHF
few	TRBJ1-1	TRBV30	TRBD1	TGTGCCTGGAGTTACAGGGGAAATGAAGCTTTCTTT	CAWSYRGNEAFF